The 12 T cell receptor beta chains listed next were all sequenced from one sample in a study of control samples from healthy donors and cancer patients. Measured with immunoSEQ multiplex PCR; TCRdb has only the in-frame clones, and not every one. Of more than 150,000 clones in the sample, around 93% are singletons; the top ten hold over 1.3%. Sequenced material: blood. These receptors all come from a man younger than 30 in good health.

V is TRBV5-1 and J is TRBJ2-7, with 7 bases identical to TRBD1. Germline assignment: CDR1 SGHRS and CDR2 YFSETQ. The trim removed 0 bases at V and 4 bases at J, leaving 1 base unmatched. CDR3 length: 13 amino acids. The CDR3 loop reads CASSLDRGYEQYF. Written as DNA, the CDR3 is TGCGCCAGCAGCTTGGACAGGGGTTACGAGCAGTACTTC.

This rearrangement joins TRBV4-1 to TRBJ2-1; possibly TRBD1 for D (5 bases). The V end lost 0 bases, the J end lost 8 bases, and 14 bases lay between the germline ends. CDR3 length: 15 residues. Germline CDR1 is MGHRA and CDR2 is YSYEKL. The CDR3 region has the DNA TGCGCCAGCAGCCAAGATCCCGGTGGGGCGGATGAGCAGTTCTTC. It codes for CASSQDPGGADEQFF.

The chain has TRBV3-1 (or the pseudogene TRBV3-2) and TRBJ1-2; 9 bases fit TRBD1. V was pared by 4 bases and J by 5 bases, with 11 bases of the junction left unmatched. The CDR3 runs to 16 residues. Germline V CDR1 and CDR2: LGHDT, YNNKEL (reference sequence). CDR3 nucleotide sequence: TGTGCCAGCAGCCCCTCCCGGACAGGGGAGGCGTATGGCTACACCTTC. It encodes CASSPSRTGEAYGYTF.

This chain connects TRBV9 to TRBJ2-1; D is unclear. The germline V gene has CDR1 SGDLS and CDR2 YYNGEE. The V gene lost 3 bases and the J gene lost 10 bases, with 20 bases spanning the gap. The CDR3 loop spans 15 amino acids. The CDR3 protein is CASSASGWPFQEQFF. In DNA, the CDR3 is TGTGCCAGCAGCGCCTCCGGGTGGCCGTTCCAGGAGCAGTTCTTC.

This chain links TRBV6-5 with TRBJ1-5, with D uncertain. The CDR3 covers 12 residues. Germline loops: CDR1 MNHEY, CDR2 SVGAGI. V dropped 7 bases and J dropped 1 base, with 5 bases sitting between them. CDR3 nucleotides: TGTGCCAGCAACGGCAGCAATCAGCCCCAGCATTTT. Its protein is CASNGSNQPQHF.

The chain uses TRBV13 and TRBJ2-7; 9 nucleotides match TRBD2. V trimming: 0 bases; J trimming: 1 base; junction bases outside the gene matches: 7. Germline V lookup: CDR1 PRHDT, CDR2 FYEKMQ (reference sequence). CDR3 length: 17 amino acids. The CDR3 DNA reads as TGTGCCAGCAGCTTAGGCCGGAGCGGGGGGCCGTCCTACGAGCAGTACTTC. It is translated as CASSLGRSGGPSYEQYF.

The genes are TRBV29-1 and TRBJ2-1; tentative D call: TRBD2 (6 bases). CDR1 SQVTM and CDR2 ANQGSEA come from the germline V gene. The CDR3 length is 16 residues. Between the trimmed V and J ends, which lost 6 bases and 0 bases, there was a span of 18 bases. CDR3: CSVLIGTFSSYNEQFF. In DNA, the CDR3 is TGCAGCGTCCTCATAGGGACTTTTAGCTCCTACAATGAGCAGTTCTTC.

The chain recombines TRBV3-1 (or the pseudogene TRBV3-2) with TRBJ2-1; 9 bases agree with TRBD1. The CDR3 has 15 amino acids. The junction had 10 bases not matched to a gene; V was cut back by 4 bases and J by 9 bases. CDR1 and CDR2 from the germline V gene are LGHDT and YNNKEL (reference sequence). In DNA form, the CDR3 reads TGTGCCAGCAGCCCGACTCATGGGACAGGGAGTGAGCAGTTCTTC. This gives the protein CASSPTHGTGSEQFF.

This clone was picked up a small number of times. The V call is TRBV19, the J call TRBJ1-5; 10 bases map to TRBD1. The CDR3 loop spans 13 amino acids. With V trimmed by 7 bases and J by 7 bases, 4 bases remained unmatched. Germline V gene data show CDR1 as LNHDA and CDR2 as SQIVND (reference sequence). The CDR3 protein is CASTGTGEQPQHF. The CDR3 DNA reads as TGTGCCAGTACCGGGACAGGGGAACAGCCCCAGCATTTT.

The sample holds a few counts of this clone. This CDR3 reads CASSQDATAYGYTF. The CDR3 DNA follows: TGTGCCAGCAGCCAAGATGCGACAGCCTATGGCTACACCTTC. The chain joins TRBV4-2 to TRBJ1-2; perhaps TRBD1 as D (5 bases). Trimming shortened V by 0 bases and J by 4 bases, and 9 bases separated the two germline ends. The CDR3 runs 14 residues. Germline CDR1 and CDR2: LGHNA and YNFKEQ.

The chain couples TRBV7-3 to TRBJ1-2; 10 bases are a match to TRBD1. The CDR3 covers 15 residues. The V and J ends lost 1 base and 7 bases, in that order; junction bases with no gene match: 6. The V gene's germline CDR1 is SGHTA and CDR2 FQGTGA. DNA for the CDR3: TGTGCCAGCAGCTTAATGACAGGGGGCGTAGGTGGCTACACCTTC. Translated: CASSLMTGGVGGYTF.

The rearrangement links TRBV5-1 to TRBJ1-3; D is undetermined. The CDR3 is 16 residues long. The V gene's germline CDR1 is SGHRS and CDR2 YFSETQ. With 0 bases removed from V and 0 bases from J, the gap between germline ends came to 10 bases. CDR3: CASSLGATSSGNTIYF. Written as DNA, the CDR3 is TGCGCCAGCAGCTTGGGAGCCACTAGCTCTGGAAACACCATATATTTT.